The 15 T cell receptor beta chains given below trace back to one sample, sequenced in a study of CD8 T cells in Susac syndrome. Random hexamers primed reverse transcription of roughly 0.5 to 1 ug RNA. One entry per CDR3 protein results from TCRdb running MiXCR on the immunoSEQ multiplex PCR reads. The table lists roughly 200,000 distinct CDR3 sequences, roughly 95% of them singletons. The sequencing sample was made of CD4+ T cells from PBMCs. The receptors shown here come from a human donor in good health.

The chain recombines TRBV9 with TRBJ1-4, with D hard to call. The germline gives CDR1 SGDLS, CDR2 YYNGEE. V gave up 0 bases and J gave up 0 bases, with 6 bases separating them. The CDR3 extends over 15 amino acids. The CDR3 DNA follows: TGTGCCAGCAGCGTAGCCGGAGCAACTAATGAAAAACTGTTTTTT. Protein product: CASSVAGATNEKLFF.

CDR3 in DNA: TGTGCCAGCAGTGTCCAGGGTCGAGTGGCAGATACGCAGTATTTT. It is translated as CASSVQGRVADTQYF. The genes are TRBV2 and TRBJ2-3, with a tentative D call TRBD1 (5 bases). This CDR3 contains 15 residues. The germline gives CDR1 SNHLY, CDR2 FYNNEI. Deletions cut 4 bases from V and 4 bases from J, with 15 bases between.

This rearrangement joins TRBV20-1 to TRBJ2-7, with D uncertain. Germline values: CDR1 DFQATT, CDR2 SNEGSKA (reference sequence). V lost 6 bases to trimming and J lost 7 bases, with 16 bases between them. CDR3 length: 12 amino acids. The CDR3 is CSAVSPLREQYV. CDR3 in DNA: TGCAGTGCAGTCAGCCCCCTAAGAGAGCAGTACGTC.

The J gene is TRBJ1-2, the V gene TRBV29-1; D gene unclear. CDR1 is SQVTM and CDR2 is ANQGSEA in the germline V gene. V was trimmed by 3 bases and J by 7 bases, leaving 12 bases between them. The CDR3 has 12 amino acids. The CDR3 loop reads CSVDVPYAGYTF. CDR3 sequence (DNA): TGCAGCGTTGATGTTCCGTATGCTGGCTACACCTTC.

This rearrangement joins TRBV20-1 to TRBJ2-1; 14 positions match TRBD2. The CDR3 covers 17 residues. Germline V gene data show CDR1 as DFQATT and CDR2 as SNEGSKA (reference sequence). V was clipped by 5 bases and J by 0 bases; unmatched bases: 6. The CDR3: CSALTSGGASSYNEQFF. The DNA of the CDR3 is TGCAGTGCTCTGACTAGCGGGGGGGCTAGCTCCTACAATGAGCAGTTCTTC.

This clonotype was seen just once. The V call is TRBV27, the J call TRBJ2-7, with TRBD1 matching 7 bases. CDR1 is MNHEY and CDR2 is SMNVEV in the germline V gene (reference sequence). The CDR3 sequence is 14 residues long. Losses at the gene ends were 5 bases for V and 0 bases for J; bases not matched to a gene: 4. CDR3 in amino acids: CASSKQGTSYEQYF. As DNA, the CDR3 is TGTGCCAGCAGTAAACAGGGGACCTCCTACGAGCAGTACTTC.

The chain employs TRBV23-1 and TRBJ2-7, with D uncertain. TRBV23-1 is filed as an ORF, its function uncertain. CDR3 length equals 8 residues. V gave up 7 bases and J gave up 7 bases, with 2 bases separating them. CDR3 region: CASIEQYV. The CDR3 DNA reads as TGCGCCAGCATTGAGCAGTACGTC.

This chain joins TRBV28 and TRBJ2-1, with D possibly being TRBD1 or TRBD2 (6 bases each). The CDR3 sequence is 16 residues long. The V end was cut by 4 bases, the J end by 6 bases, with 19 bases between. Germline CDR1 reads MDHEN; CDR2 reads SYDVKM. The CDR3 region has the DNA TGTGCCAGCAGTTCAACCGGGGGCCCGATTGGCAATGAGCAGTTCTTC. Translation gives CASSSTGGPIGNEQFF.

In this sample, this clonotype turned up once. The V call is TRBV12-3 or TRBV12-4, the J call TRBJ2-2, with a weak D call TRBD2 (7 bases). The length of the CDR3 is 17 residues. Trimming stripped 4 bases from V and 0 bases from J, with 15 bases between. CDR3: CASSSLLGGANTGELFF. CDR3 nucleotides: TGTGCCAGCAGTTCCCTCCTAGGGGGGGCGAACACCGGGGAGCTGTTTTTT.

This chain joins TRBV29-1 and TRBJ2-2, with TRBD2 matching over 10 bases. The CDR3 spans 14 residues. The V and J ends lost 4 bases and 1 base, in that order; junction bases with no gene match: 0. CDR1 is SQVTM and CDR2 is ANQGSEA in the germline V gene. CDR3 in amino acids: CSVVAGGNTGELFF. CDR3 DNA: TGCAGCGTTGTAGCGGGAGGGAACACCGGGGAGCTGTTTTTT.

V and J are TRBV29-1 and TRBJ2-1; TRBD2 aligns across 8 bases. Germline V gives CDR1 SQVTM, CDR2 ANQGSEA. The trim removed 7 bases at V and 9 bases at J, leaving 5 bases unmatched. The CDR3 totals 11 residues. Written as DNA, the CDR3 is TGCAGCGCTGCCCGGGGGGGTGAGCAGTTCTTC. Protein sequence: CSAARGGEQFF.

This chain links TRBV7-2 with TRBJ1-1, with no clear D. CDR3 size: 14 residues. Germline V gives CDR1 SGHTA, CDR2 FQGNSA. Trimming pared 5 bases from V and 1 base from J, leaving 11 bases between. This chain's CDR3 is CASSPQTTNTEAFF. CDR3 nucleotides: TGTGCCAGCAGCCCACAGACCACGAACACTGAAGCTTTCTTT.

This chain connects TRBV4-1 to TRBJ2-7; 15 bases align to TRBD2. The germline V gene encodes CDR1 MGHRA and CDR2 YSYEKL. This CDR3 has 17 amino acids. With 5 bases clipped from V and 7 bases from J, the junction kept 12 bases outside the gene matches. As DNA, the CDR3 is TGCGCCAGCAGCGCGTTCTACCTGGGACTAGCGGGAGGAGAGCAGTACGTC. It is translated as CASSAFYLGLAGGEQYV.

The gene calls are TRBV9 and TRBJ2-7, with D possibly TRBD2 on 6 matching bases. V lost 3 bases and J 9 bases, leaving 13 bases between the germline ends. This CDR3 spans 12 amino acids. Per the germline V gene, CDR1 is SGDLS and CDR2 is YYNGEE. The CDR3 reads CASSARGGRQYF. The CDR3 region has the DNA TGTGCCAGCAGCGCCCGGGGAGGAAGGCAGTACTTC.

The chain combines TRBV27 with TRBJ2-7; no clear D gene. V lost 11 bases and J 7 bases, leaving 12 bases between the germline ends. The germline CDR1 and CDR2 sequences are MNHEY and SMNVEV (reference sequence). CDR3 length: 10 amino acids. The CDR3 DNA is TGTGCCGACGAACTTGGGGAGCAGTACGTC. It codes for CADELGEQYV.